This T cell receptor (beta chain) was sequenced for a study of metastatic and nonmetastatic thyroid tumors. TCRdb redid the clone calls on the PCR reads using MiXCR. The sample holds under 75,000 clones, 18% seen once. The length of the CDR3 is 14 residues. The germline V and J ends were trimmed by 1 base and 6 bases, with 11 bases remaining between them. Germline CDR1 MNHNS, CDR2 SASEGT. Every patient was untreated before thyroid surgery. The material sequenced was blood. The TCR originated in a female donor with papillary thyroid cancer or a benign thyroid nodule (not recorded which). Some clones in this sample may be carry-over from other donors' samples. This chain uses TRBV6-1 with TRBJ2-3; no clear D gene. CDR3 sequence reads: CASSEDYGSDTQYF. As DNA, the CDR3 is TGTGCCAGCAGTGAAGACTATGGTAGCGATACGCAGTATTTT.